This T cell receptor (beta chain) was recorded in a study of glioma-infiltrating T cells. The iRepertoire nested amplicon-rescue multiplex PCR amplified TCR alpha and beta CDR3s from RNA. Input was 100-400 ng of tissue mRNA or PBMC total RNA. One entry per CDR3 protein, called by TCRdb with MiXCR from the multiplex PCR reads. The sample has about 140,000 distinct CDR3 sequences, roughly two fifths seen once. The study's findings and limits: Tissue-blood divergence was below expectation in non-neoplastic patients, above in gliomas.

The CDR3 extends over 12 amino acids. Trimming removed 6 bases from V and 7 bases from J, with 10 bases in between. Comments on this clonotype: Its cognate antigen is unknown.

V and J are TRBV12-3 or TRBV12-4 and TRBJ2-1; possible D gene TRBD1, 5 bases. The receptor's source is a human donor with low-grade glioma or glioblastoma, undergoing nonglioma brain surgery, or in good health (not recorded which). The sequencing input was glioma tissue, nonneoplastic brain tissue, or PBMCs (not recorded which). The CDR3 reads CASRTDSNEQFF. Written as DNA, the CDR3 is TGTGCCAGCAGAACTGACAGTAATGAGCAGTTCTTC.